This TCR beta chain was identified during a study of shared clonotypes between healthy human individuals. Overall study: Aged 18 to 49, the donors were a couple of women and three men. Study-wide findings and caveats: Depth of sequencing was expected to influence donor clonotype sharing.

Looked up from germline, CDR1 is SGHNT and CDR2 is YYREEE (reference sequence). The CDR3 totals 15 residues. The V gene end was trimmed by 0 bases and the J gene end by 4 bases; junction bases not matched to a gene: 4. Profiling relied on immunoSEQ multiplex PCR, and the TCRdb table lists in-frame clones only, not all of them. The sample holds roughly 1,500,000 clones, roughly 98.5% seen once. With respect to this clone: Its matching antigen is unknown.

The chain carries TRBV5-4 and TRBJ2-5, with 9 bases that match TRBD2. The receptor was derived from a man in his thirties or forties in good health. Specimen: naive CD4+ T cells sorted from blood. Regarding subset: CD45RA+ positively selected. The CDR3 DNA is TGTGCCAGCAGCTTGGGGTTTAGCGGGAGAGAGACCCAGTACTTC. Translating it yields CASSLGFSGRETQYF.